The 13 T cell receptor beta chains below were found in one sample sequenced in a study of beta chain features in type 1 diabetes. cDNA synthesis used the whole RNA isolate, giving expressed TCRB sequences. Repertoires were generated with immunoSEQ multiplex PCR, while TCRdb's copy carries only in-frame clones and drops some. The table has about 160,000 clones, about 9.3% seen once. The antigens of these receptors remain unknown. Whole-study results and caveats: Type 1 diabetes patients showed a moderate but significant shortening of TCRB CDR3s in all four CD4+ subsets.

The sample taken for sequencing was central memory CD4+ T cells from blood. The receptors shown here come from a man between 25 and 39 years old with type 1 diabetes.

V is TRBV2 and J is TRBJ2-1; TRBD2 might be the D (6 bases). The CDR3 has 16 residues. Trimming pared 7 bases from V and 0 bases from J, leaving 16 bases between. The germline V gene encodes CDR1 SNHLY and CDR2 FYNNEI. The CDR3 protein is CASTTLAVSSYNEQFF. The CDR3, as DNA: TGTGCCAGCACCACCTTAGCGGTTAGCTCCTACAATGAGCAGTTCTTC.

This clone was seen only a few times. The rearrangement links TRBV5-1 to TRBJ1-5; D possibly corresponds to TRBD1 (6 bases). V lost 0 bases, J lost 3 bases, and 10 bases lay in between. CDR1 SGHRS and CDR2 YFSETQ come from the germline V gene. This CDR3 contains 15 residues. CDR3 in amino acids: CASSLAGGPNQPQHF. The CDR3 DNA is TGCGCCAGCAGCTTGGCGGGGGGGCCCAATCAGCCCCAGCATTTT. Full variable domain (rest looked up from reference TRBV5-1 and TRBJ1-5): KAGVTQTPRYLIKTRGQQVTLSCSPISGHRSVSWYQQTPGQGLQFLFEYFSETQRNKGNFPGRFSGRQFSNSRSEMNVSTLELGDSALYLCASSLAGGPNQPQHFGDGTRLSIL.

This clone was seen repeatedly, ten times or more. The V gene is TRBV29-1, the J gene TRBJ2-2, with D tentatively TRBD2 (6 bases). The CDR3 sequence is 14 residues long. The V and J ends lost 6 bases and 6 bases respectively, with 17 bases between them. Germline V CDR1 and CDR2: SQVTM, ANQGSEA. The CDR3 protein is CSVRPGTGAGELFF. In DNA form, the CDR3 reads TGCAGCGTGAGACCCGGGACGGGGGCCGGGGAGCTGTTTTTT.

The chain links TRBV28 to TRBJ2-4; 7 positions agree with TRBD2. The trim removed 3 bases at V and 3 bases at J, leaving 11 bases unmatched. The germline V gene encodes CDR1 MDHEN and CDR2 SYDVKM. The CDR3 runs to 17 residues. CDR3 coding DNA: TGTGCCAGCAGTTTGGTTGGAGGGAGGGCCGTCAAAAACATTCAGTACTTC. It yields the protein CASSLVGGRAVKNIQYF.

The rearrangement links TRBV9 to TRBJ2-5; 7 bases line up with TRBD1. Losses at the gene ends were 3 bases for V and 5 bases for J; bases not matched to a gene: 10. This CDR3 has 15 amino acids. Germline CDR1 SGDLS, CDR2 YYNGEE. This CDR3 reads CASSAEGAVWETQYF. CDR3 nucleotide sequence: TGTGCCAGCAGCGCTGAGGGGGCGGTATGGGAGACCCAGTACTTC. The full variable domain, rest sourced from reference TRBV9 and TRBJ2-5, is DSGVTQTPKHLITATGQRVTLRCSPRSGDLSVYWYQQSLDQGLQFLIQYYNGEERAKGNILERFSAQQFPDLHSELNLSSLELGDSALYFCASSAEGAVWETQYFGPGTRLLVL.

This chain uses TRBV28 with TRBJ2-1, with 11 nucleotides matching TRBD2. Germline V gene data show CDR1 as MDHEN and CDR2 as SYDVKM. This CDR3 contains 15 residues. V shed 6 bases, J shed 5 bases, and the junction held 6 bases outside the gene matches. CDR3 protein: CASRLAGGVNNEQFF. In nucleotides, the CDR3 is TGTGCCAGCAGGTTAGCGGGAGGGGTCAACAATGAGCAGTTCTTC.

This clone has a handful of counts. The chain has TRBV19 and TRBJ1-5, with D possibly being TRBD1 (5 bases). V lost 5 bases and J 10 bases, leaving 12 bases between the germline ends. This CDR3 comprises 12 residues. Germline CDR1 is LNHDA and CDR2 is SQIVND (reference sequence). The CDR3 is CASSPSGGPQHF. The CDR3 DNA reads TGTGCCAGTAGTCCCTCGGGGGGTCCCCAGCATTTT.

This clone was picked up a small number of times. This chain connects TRBV4-1 to TRBJ1-2; unclear D gene. There are 13 residues in the CDR3. Germline V CDR1 and CDR2: MGHRA, YSYEKL. Between the trimmed V and J ends, which lost 0 bases and 7 bases, there was a span of 9 bases. This CDR3 reads CASSQDRSGGYTF. CDR3 coding DNA: TGCGCCAGCAGCCAAGATCGGAGTGGTGGCTACACCTTC.

The chain joins TRBV5-4 to TRBJ1-1; the D gene is possibly TRBD1 (6 bases). V gave up 1 base and J gave up 10 bases, with 17 bases separating them. This CDR3 has 14 amino acids. From germline, CDR1 is SGHNT and CDR2 YYREEE (reference sequence). The CDR3 sequence: CASSLQAGERRAFF. In DNA, the CDR3 is TGTGCCAGCAGCTTGCAGGCAGGGGAAAGACGAGCTTTCTTT.

The J gene is TRBJ2-3, the V gene TRBV19; TRBD2 matches 9 bases. Per germline, CDR1 LNHDA and CDR2 SQIVND (reference sequence). J gave up 2 bases and V 4 bases, and 4 bases lay outside the gene matches. This CDR3 has 15 residues. The CDR3 sequence: CASSNLAGTTDTQYF. CDR3 coding DNA: TGTGCCAGTAGTAATCTAGCGGGAACCACAGATACGCAGTATTTT.

This chain uses TRBV9 with TRBJ2-1, with D maybe TRBD2 (5 bases). With 3 bases removed from V and 2 bases from J, the gap between germline ends came to 12 bases. The CDR3 contains 15 residues. Germline assignment: CDR1 SGDLS and CDR2 YYNGEE. The CDR3 loop is CASSAQGSPYNEQFF. As DNA, the CDR3 is TGTGCCAGCAGCGCCCAAGGGAGTCCCTACAATGAGCAGTTCTTC.

The sample holds a few counts of this clone. The chain links TRBV9 to TRBJ2-5; 10 bases match TRBD2. This CDR3 is 17 amino acids long. Germline loops: CDR1 SGDLS, CDR2 YYNGEE. With V trimmed by 0 bases and J by 2 bases, 7 bases remained unmatched. CDR3 nucleotides: TGTGCCAGCAGCGTAGGCGCTAGCGGGGGAGGGCAAGAGACCCAGTACTTC. Amino acids: CASSVGASGGGQETQYF.

A few counts support this clone. The CDR3 DNA is TGTGCCAGCAGTTCCTACAGGGATCAGCCCCAGCATTTT. Its translation is CASSSYRDQPQHF. The chain uses TRBV27 and TRBJ1-5; D might be TRBD1 (6 bases). The V end lost 4 bases, the J end lost 5 bases, and 9 bases lay between the germline ends. Germline CDR1 MNHEY, CDR2 SMNVEV (reference sequence). The CDR3 spans 13 residues.